This entry lists 31 T cell receptor beta chains sequenced from one sample in a study of shared clonotypes between healthy human individuals (dated by TCRdb to the early 2020s). Library prep was done by the immunoSEQ multiplex PCR assay. Held by TCRdb, this immuneACCESS table contains in-frame sequences only and omits some clones. Under half of the omission traces to an unresolved V gene where checked; the cause of the rest is unknown. For this sample the table gives a few million clones, of which roughly 92% were detected only once. The ten biggest clones cover around 0.35% of the sample. Sequencing was performed on naive CD4+ T cells from PBMCs. Taken with the paper, the label for cell subset or site translates to: CD45RA+ positively selected. The origin of the receptors is a man aged 18 to 29 in good health. Some clones in this sample may be carry-over from other donors' samples.

This chain links TRBV11-1 with TRBJ1-4, with a possible D match to TRBD1 (5 bases). Germline V gene data show CDR1 as SGHAT and CDR2 as FQDESV (reference sequence). The germline V and J ends were trimmed by 3 bases and 5 bases, with 13 bases remaining between them. The CDR3 has 15 residues. For the CDR3, the DNA is TGTGCCAGCAGCTTCGACAGACTGCCGAATGAAAAACTGTTTTTT. Amino acid sequence: CASSFDRLPNEKLFF. The full variable domain, rest sourced from reference TRBV11-1 and TRBJ1-4, is EAEVAQSPRYKITEKSQAVAFWCDPISGHATLYWYRQILGQGPELLVQFQDESVVDDSQLPKDRFSAERLKGVDSTLKIQPAELGDSAMYLCASSFDRLPNEKLFFGSGTQLSVL.

The chain couples TRBV30 to TRBJ1-5, with D perhaps matching TRBD1 (6 bases). The germline CDR1 and CDR2 sequences are GTSNPN and SVGIG (reference sequence). The V end was cut by 0 bases, the J end by 5 bases, with 14 bases between. The CDR3 totals 15 residues. CDR3 in amino acids: CAWSVTGSGDQPQHF. The CDR3 DNA sequence: TGTGCCTGGAGTGTCACAGGGTCGGGAGATCAGCCCCAGCATTTT.

The chain is built from TRBV7-6 and TRBJ1-5, with 10 bases aligning to TRBD1. Germline-derived CDR1 and CDR2 are SGHVS and FNYEAQ. The CDR3 runs to 14 residues. J lost 7 bases, V lost 5 bases, and 5 bases had no gene match. CDR3 amino acids: CASSGTGVRQPQHF. The CDR3 coding sequence is TGTGCCAGCAGCGGGACAGGGGTTCGCCAGCCCCAGCATTTT.

This clone was observed a single time. This chain uses TRBV5-1 with TRBJ2-1; 7 bases align to TRBD1. CDR3 size: 13 residues. Trimming cost V 5 bases and J 6 bases; bases outside gene matches: 5. Per the germline V gene, CDR1 is SGHRS and CDR2 is YFSETQ. The CDR3 nucleotides read TGCGCCAGCAGAGTGACAGGGACCAATGAGCAGTTCTTC. It translates to CASRVTGTNEQFF.

This sequence joins TRBV29-1 and TRBJ1-1; D might be TRBD1 (6 bases). The CDR3 is 13 residues long. Germline-derived CDR1 and CDR2 are SQVTM and ANQGSEA. V was cut by 7 bases and J by 3 bases, with 15 bases left in between. CDR3 sequence: CSAQLQGYTEAFF. DNA of the CDR3: TGCAGCGCCCAACTCCAGGGGTACACTGAAGCTTTCTTT.

This chain connects TRBV28 to TRBJ2-2; possible D gene TRBD1, 6 bases. Germline V gene data show CDR1 as MDHEN and CDR2 as SYDVKM. This CDR3 is built from 14 residues. Trimming removed 5 bases at V and 7 bases at J, with 14 bases between. The CDR3: CASSRAQGGGELFF. Here the CDR3 DNA reads TGTGCCAGCAGTCGGGCCCAAGGGGGCGGGGAGCTGTTTTTT.

In its sample, this clone was seen once. The V call is TRBV5-1, the J call TRBJ2-3, with 9 bases lining up with TRBD2. CDR3 length: 15 residues. CDR1 and CDR2 from the germline V gene are SGHRS and YFSETQ. The V and J ends lost 6 bases and 3 bases, in that order; junction bases with no gene match: 8. CDR3 sequence: CASTGAGGDTDTQYF. DNA of the CDR3: TGCGCCAGCACGGGAGCGGGAGGAGATACAGATACGCAGTATTTT.

This sequence joins TRBV29-1 and TRBJ2-7; 8 bases are a match to TRBD1. The CDR3 loop spans 14 amino acids. The V gene end was trimmed by 6 bases and the J gene end by 2 bases; junction bases not matched to a gene: 9. The germline gives CDR1 SQVTM, CDR2 ANQGSEA. The CDR3 here is CSVSPGQVTYEQYF. The CDR3 region has the DNA TGCAGCGTCTCCCCGGGACAGGTTACCTACGAGCAGTACTTC.

The chain has TRBV10-3 and TRBJ2-7, with 7 nucleotides matching TRBD1. Trimming at V came to 5 bases and at J to 1 base, leaving 2 bases not matched to a gene. The CDR3 has 13 amino acids. Per the germline V gene, CDR1 is ENHRY and CDR2 is SYGVKD. In DNA, the CDR3 is TGTGCCATCAGTTCGGGACAGTCCTACGAGCAGTACTTC. This translates into CAISSGQSYEQYF.

The chain employs TRBV15 and TRBJ2-7; D could derive from TRBD1 or TRBD2 (5 bases each). The CDR3 runs to 14 residues. Trimming took off 6 bases at V and 0 bases at J, with 12 bases between the two ends. From germline, CDR1 is LNHNV and CDR2 YYDKDF (reference sequence). CDR3 DNA sequence: TGTGCCACCAGGGGGACGTATAGCTCCTACGAGCAGTACTTC. It is translated as CATRGTYSSYEQYF. The entire variable domain, with the rest obtained from reference TRBV15 and TRBJ2-7, is as follows: DAMVIQNPRYQVTQFGKPVTLSCSQTLNHNVMYWYQQKSSQAPKLLFHYYDKDFNNEADTPDNFQSRRPNTSFCFLDIRSPGLGDTAMYLCATRGTYSSYEQYFGPGTRLTVT.

V gene TRBV2 combines with J gene TRBJ2-7; 10 bases agree with TRBD2. The CDR3 loop spans 14 amino acids. Germline V gene lookup returns CDR1 SNHLY and CDR2 FYNNEI. Germline trimming cut 5 bases from V and 4 bases from J; bases unmatched to any gene: 5. Written as DNA, the CDR3 is TGTGCCAGCAGTCCCAGCGGGAGGGTTTACGAGCAGTACTTC. It yields the protein CASSPSGRVYEQYF.

The chain recombines TRBV28 with TRBJ2-5; D is unclear. From germline, CDR1 is MDHEN and CDR2 SYDVKM. The CDR3 runs to 13 residues. The V and J ends lost 2 bases and 10 bases respectively, with 14 bases between them. CDR3 sequence reads: CASSLPYLPDQYF. The CDR3 DNA is TGTGCCAGCAGTTTACCATACCTTCCGGACCAGTACTTC.

J is TRBJ1-6 and V is TRBV7-2, with D tentatively TRBD1 (5 bases). The length of the CDR3 is 14 residues. V lost 11 bases and J 12 bases, leaving 23 bases between the germline ends. In germline, CDR1 is SGHTA, CDR2 FQGNSA. CDR3 nucleotides: TGTGCCGCCCGACTGGGGGTTTCGCCATTACCCCTCCACTTT. Translation: CAARLGVSPLPLHF. The full variable domain, with the rest looked up from reference TRBV7-2 and TRBJ1-6, is GAGVSQSPSNKVTEKGKDVELRCDPISGHTALYWYRQSLGQGLEFLIYFQGNSAPDKSGLPSDRFSAERTGGSVSTLTIQRTQQEDSAVYLCAARLGVSPLPLHFGNGTRLTVT.

This chain uses TRBV2 with TRBJ2-1; 8 positions match TRBD1. V was pared by 2 bases and J by 4 bases, with 4 bases of the junction left unmatched. CDR1 and CDR2 (germline): SNHLY, FYNNEI. The CDR3 covers 15 residues. The CDR3 DNA sequence: TGTGCCAGCAGTGAACAGGACAGGGTATACAATGAGCAGTTCTTC. Its translation is CASSEQDRVYNEQFF.

This chain uses TRBV6-6 with TRBJ1-3; 7 nucleotides agree with TRBD1. The trim removed 6 bases at V and 2 bases at J, leaving 4 bases unmatched. The CDR3 consists of 14 residues. From germline, CDR1 is MNHNY and CDR2 SVGAGI (reference sequence). CDR3 DNA sequence: TGTGCCAGCAGCCCAGACAGGGCTGGAAACACCATATATTTT. This codes for CASSPDRAGNTIYF.

V and J are TRBV28 and TRBJ2-5; TRBD1 or TRBD2 may be the D gene (7 bases each). The CDR3 loop spans 14 amino acids. Trimming pared 8 bases from V and 9 bases from J, leaving 22 bases between. From germline, CDR1 is MDHEN and CDR2 SYDVKM. Here the CDR3 reads CASGVTGRVVSQYF. CDR3 coding DNA: TGTGCCAGCGGTGTGACAGGGAGGGTCGTGTCCCAGTACTTC.

J is TRBJ2-7 and V is TRBV18; TRBD1 agrees at 10 bases. In germline, CDR1 is KGHSH, CDR2 LQKENI. The CDR3 covers 18 residues. V shed 3 bases, J shed 3 bases, and the junction held 14 bases outside the gene matches. The CDR3 DNA reads TGTGCCAGCTCACCGGCGGATGCTGGACAGGGGGGGAACTACGAGCAGTACTTC. Translated: CASSPADAGQGGNYEQYF.

This chain uses TRBV25-1 with TRBJ2-7; the D gene is possibly TRBD2 (6 bases). This CDR3 region has 13 residues. Germline assignment: CDR1 MGHDK and CDR2 SYGVNS. V was cut by 3 bases and J by 6 bases, with 12 bases left in between. CDR3 DNA sequence: TGTGCCAGCAGTGAGCGGGACCGATCCGAGCAGTACTTC. Amino acid sequence: CASSERDRSEQYF.

This chain links TRBV13 with TRBJ2-7; possible D gene TRBD1, 5 bases. V was clipped by 3 bases and J by 0 bases, with 12 bases between them. The CDR3 extends over 15 amino acids. Germline V gene sequence: CDR1 PRHDT, CDR2 FYEKMQ (reference sequence). The CDR3 region has the DNA TGTGCCAGCAGCTTTTACAGGAAAGACTCCTACGAGCAGTACTTC. Amino acids: CASSFYRKDSYEQYF.

The rearrangement joins TRBV19 to TRBJ2-2; D uncertain. The CDR3 has 12 residues. Trimming took off 4 bases at V and 12 bases at J, with 12 bases between the two ends. Germline V gives CDR1 LNHDA, CDR2 SQIVND (reference sequence). CDR3 loop: CASSRKERKLFF. DNA of the CDR3: TGTGCCAGTAGTAGAAAGGAGAGGAAGCTGTTTTTT.

V usage is TRBV28 and J usage is TRBJ2-5; possibly TRBD2 for D (6 bases). CDR3 length equals 13 residues. Germline-derived CDR1 and CDR2 are MDHEN and SYDVKM. V was clipped by 6 bases and J by 7 bases, with 15 bases between them. CDR3 protein: CASSSGPRGTQYF. The CDR3, as DNA: TGTGCCAGCAGCTCCGGACCGCGGGGGACCCAGTACTTC.

On this clone itself: The sample has other DNA sequences that encode this CDR3 too. CDR3 loop: CASSLVAGTEAFF. CDR3 nucleotide sequence: TGTGCCAGCAGCTTAGTCGCGGGGACTGAAGCTTTCTTT. The chain couples TRBV7-9 to TRBJ1-1, with D unclear. This CDR3 contains 13 residues. The V gene lost 1 base and the J gene lost 5 bases, with 8 bases spanning the gap. CDR1 is SEHNR and CDR2 is FQNEAQ in the germline V gene (reference sequence).

CDR3 sequence (DNA): TGTGCCAGCGGAACTAGCGGGAGGTCCGGGGAGCTGTTTTTT. This gives the protein CASGTSGRSGELFF. This chain connects TRBV9 to TRBJ2-2, with 12 bases identical to TRBD2. Losses at the gene ends were 7 bases for V and 6 bases for J; bases not matched to a gene: 4. Germline V lookup: CDR1 SGDLS, CDR2 YYNGEE. CDR3 length: 14 amino acids.

The CDR3 loop is CASSLGKAAYQETQYF. The CDR3 bases are TGTGCCAGCAGCTTAGGGAAAGCGGCGTACCAAGAGACCCAGTACTTC. This chain links TRBV7-9 with TRBJ2-5, with D perhaps TRBD2 (5 bases). The germline V and J ends were trimmed by 1 base and 0 bases, with 12 bases remaining between them. CDR1 SEHNR and CDR2 FQNEAQ come from the germline V gene (reference sequence). This CDR3 has 16 amino acids.

The V and J genes are TRBV5-1 and TRBJ1-1; the D is unclear. The CDR3 covers 15 residues. CDR1 SGHRS and CDR2 YFSETQ come from the germline V gene. V lost 4 bases and J lost 1, with 14 bases in between. The CDR3 loop is CASSPSGATNTEAFF. CDR3 nucleotide sequence: TGCGCCAGCAGCCCCTCGGGAGCCACGAACACTGAAGCTTTCTTT.

A word on this clone: In the same sample, other DNA sequences code for this CDR3. This chain joins TRBV7-8 and TRBJ2-7; the match to TRBD2 covers 9 bases. Losses at the gene ends were 3 bases for V and 7 bases for J; bases not matched to a gene: 4. This CDR3 has 13 amino acids. Per germline, CDR1 SGHVS and CDR2 FQNEAQ. The CDR3 nucleotides are TGTGCCAGCAGCTTCGACCTAGCGGGGGAGCAGTACTTC. This codes for CASSFDLAGEQYF.

The chain carries TRBV18 and TRBJ2-1, with D maybe TRBD2 (6 bases). The CDR3 consists of 15 residues. Per germline, CDR1 KGHSH and CDR2 LQKENI. V was shortened by 3 bases and J by 0 bases, with 9 bases between the two germline ends. The CDR3 reads CASSPRRASYNEQFF. CDR3 DNA: TGTGCCAGCTCACCGCGGAGGGCCTCCTACAATGAGCAGTTCTTC.

V and J are TRBV6-6 and TRBJ1-5; 8 positions match TRBD1. The CDR3 contains 16 residues. The V gene's germline CDR1 is MNHNY and CDR2 SVGAGI (reference sequence). The junction had 6 bases not matched to a gene; V was cut back by 5 bases and J by 0 bases. CDR3 sequence (DNA): TGTGCCAGCAGTGCAGGGGGCCGCGGTAGCAATCAGCCCCAGCATTTT. Its protein product is CASSAGGRGSNQPQHF.

The chain has TRBV27 and TRBJ2-3; TRBD2 might be the D (6 bases). The CDR3 sequence is 15 residues long. The germline V and J ends were trimmed by 3 bases and 0 bases, with 10 bases remaining between them. The germline CDR1 and CDR2 sequences are MNHEY and SMNVEV (reference sequence). In DNA form, the CDR3 reads TGTGCCAGCAGTTTTGGGAGCGGGAGCACAGATACGCAGTATTTT. Its translation: CASSFGSGSTDTQYF.

In this sample, this clone turned up once. The chain employs TRBV11-2 and TRBJ2-1; TRBD1 might be the D (6 bases). The germline gives CDR1 SGHAT, CDR2 FQNNGV. V was trimmed by 6 bases and J by 0 bases, leaving 15 bases between them. This CDR3 spans 16 amino acids. The CDR3 region has the DNA TGTGCCAGCAGACATTTCGACAGGAGCTCCTACAATGAGCAGTTCTTC. Translated: CASRHFDRSSYNEQFF.

This clone was detected only once. This sequence joins TRBV5-1 and TRBJ2-7; 8 nucleotides align to TRBD2. This CDR3 spans 12 amino acids. Germline CDR1 and CDR2: SGHRS and YFSETQ. The junction had 2 bases not matched to a gene; V was cut back by 5 bases and J by 4 bases. The CDR3 spells CASRGGGYEQYF. CDR3 sequence (DNA): TGCGCCAGCAGAGGCGGGGGGTACGAGCAGTACTTC.